These 26 T cell receptor beta chains share one sample of origin, sequenced in a study of cytomegalovirus exposure and HLA in healthy donors. A multiplex PCR was run with 60 Vbeta primers and 13 Jbeta primers. The protocol was immunoSEQ multiplex PCR, while the TCRdb copy is restricted to in-frame clones and leaves out a portion. Of roughly 150,000 clones in the sample, about 83% are singletons; the top ten hold more than 10%. Material: PBMCs. The receptor source for this set is a man aged 40-49 years in good health and CMV-seropositive.

The CDR3 region is CASSMGAGGSQPQHF. The DNA for the CDR3 is TGTGCCAGTAGTATGGGGGCAGGGGGCAGTCAGCCCCAGCATTTT. The chain links TRBV19 to TRBJ1-5; 8 nucleotides line up with TRBD1. The J segment lost 6 bases and the V segment lost 3 bases, leaving 7 bases of the junction unmatched. Germline V gene data show CDR1 as LNHDA and CDR2 as SQIVND (reference sequence). CDR3 length: 15 amino acids. The full variable domain, its missing parts supplied by reference TRBV19 and TRBJ1-5, is DGGITQSPKYLFRKEGQNVTLSCEQNLNHDAMYWYRQDPGQGLRLIYYSQIVNDFQKGDIAEGYSVSREKKESFPLTVTSAQKNPTAFYLCASSMGAGGSQPQHFGDGTRLSIL.

The V call is TRBV7-3, the J call TRBJ2-7, with 7 bases fitting TRBD1. Germline-derived CDR1 and CDR2 are SGHTA and FQGTGA. The CDR3 is made up of 13 amino acids. With V trimmed by 5 bases and J by 7 bases, 8 bases remained unmatched. CDR3 DNA sequence: TGTGCCAGCAGCCCGACAGGGTATCAAGAGCAGTACTTC. Encoded protein: CASSPTGYQEQYF.

The V call is TRBV7-6, the J call TRBJ2-3, with unresolved D. CDR3 length equals 14 residues. Germline CDR1 reads SGHVS; CDR2 reads FNYEAQ. Trimming took 2 bases from V and 2 from J, leaving 8 bases between them. The CDR3 is CASSLNFPTDTQYF. DNA of the CDR3: TGTGCCAGCAGCTTAAACTTCCCCACAGATACGCAGTATTTT. Variable domain in full (rest from reference TRBV7-6 and TRBJ2-3): GAGVSQSPRYKVTKRGQDVALRCDPISGHVSLYWYRQALGQGPEFLTYFNYEAQQDKSGLPNDRFSAERPEGSISTLTIQRTEQRDSAMYRCASSLNFPTDTQYFGPGTRLTVL.

V gene TRBV4-2 combines with J gene TRBJ2-1; 7 bases fit TRBD1. From germline, CDR1 is LGHNA and CDR2 YNFKEQ. This CDR3 has 15 residues. Germline trimming cut 4 bases from V and 3 bases from J; bases unmatched to any gene: 6. The CDR3 bases are TGTGCCAGCAGCCCCTATCGGGACAGCTACAATGAGCAGTTCTTC. Protein sequence: CASSPYRDSYNEQFF.

This chain uses TRBV7-2 with TRBJ2-1; the D gene is possibly TRBD2 (5 bases). This CDR3 region has 13 residues. CDR1 is SGHTA, CDR2 FQGNSA, per germline. Trimming left V 6 bases short and J 10 bases short, with 16 bases between. CDR3 loop: CASRRVPTREQFF. The CDR3 DNA reads as TGTGCCAGCAGGCGGGTTCCGACCCGGGAGCAGTTCTTC.

V usage is TRBV27 and J usage is TRBJ2-7; 7 nucleotides agree with TRBD2. V shed 5 bases, J shed 2 bases, and the junction held 12 bases outside the gene matches. Germline CDR1 reads MNHEY; CDR2 reads SMNVEV (reference sequence). This CDR3 spans 16 amino acids. CDR3 sequence (DNA): TGTGCCAGCAGTCCCATAGGCTTGGGGGGGACCTACGAGCAGTACTTC. This codes for CASSPIGLGGTYEQYF.

The rearrangement joins TRBV14 to TRBJ2-1; maybe TRBD1 (7 bases). Trimming removed 4 bases at V and 16 bases at J, with 20 bases between. Germline V gives CDR1 SGHDN, CDR2 FVKESK. The CDR3 loop spans 13 amino acids. The CDR3 coding sequence is TGTGCCAGCAGCCTACTATTGCGGGACAGCGTTTTCTTC. Residues: CASSLLLRDSVFF.

V usage is TRBV28 and J usage is TRBJ2-3; D is uncertain. The ends were cut back, 3 bases at V and 4 bases at J, with 11 bases in the middle. This CDR3 spans 14 amino acids. Germline V gene data show CDR1 as MDHEN and CDR2 as SYDVKM. CDR3 amino acids: CASSFESGADTQYF. For the CDR3, the DNA is TGTGCCAGCAGTTTCGAGTCCGGAGCAGATACGCAGTATTTT. Variable domain in full (rest from reference TRBV28 and TRBJ2-3): DVKVTQSSRYLVKRTGEKVFLECVQDMDHENMFWYRQDPGLGLRLIYFSYDVKMKEKGDIPEGYSVSREKKERFSLILESASTNQTSMYLCASSFESGADTQYFGPGTRLTVL.

This chain links TRBV9 with TRBJ1-1; D remains ambiguous. V was shortened by 4 bases and J by 3 bases, with 10 bases between the two germline ends. The CDR3 totals 13 residues. Germline-derived CDR1 and CDR2 are SGDLS and YYNGEE. CDR3 sequence reads: CASSPPSDTEAFF. DNA of the CDR3: TGTGCCAGCAGCCCACCCAGCGACACTGAAGCTTTCTTT.

This sequence joins TRBV2 and TRBJ1-4; possibly TRBD1 for D (5 bases). Germline CDR1 SNHLY, CDR2 FYNNEI. CDR3 size: 11 residues. Trimming shortened V by 7 bases and J by 7 bases, and 7 bases separated the two germline ends. CDR3 DNA sequence: TGTGCCAGCATCCAGGGTGAAAAACTGTTTTTT. It encodes CASIQGEKLFF.

J is TRBJ2-7 and V is TRBV10-3; 9 bases match TRBD2. This CDR3 has 15 amino acids. Germline V gives CDR1 ENHRY, CDR2 SYGVKD. Germline trimming cut 2 bases from V and 2 bases from J; bases unmatched to any gene: 4. The CDR3 DNA reads TGTGCCATCAGTGAGGGAGCGGGAGGACCCTACGAGCAGTACTTC. Its translation is CAISEGAGGPYEQYF.

The chain recombines TRBV12-5 with TRBJ2-7; 7 positions match TRBD2. The V segment lost 4 bases and the J segment 0 bases; nucleotides outside the gene matches: 9. Germline V gene data show CDR1 as LGHNT and CDR2 as FRNRAP. The CDR3 contains 16 residues. CDR3 sequence (DNA): TGTGCTAGTGGTTCCCCCGGGGGGAGGACCTCCTACGAGCAGTACTTC. Its protein product is CASGSPGGRTSYEQYF.

The V and J genes are TRBV25-1 and TRBJ1-1; tentative D call: TRBD1 (6 bases). With 1 base removed from V and 5 bases from J, the gap between germline ends came to 20 bases. Per the germline V gene, CDR1 is MGHDK and CDR2 is SYGVNS. The CDR3 covers 17 residues. Here the CDR3 reads CASSELSPIRGRTEAFF. The CDR3 DNA sequence: TGTGCCAGCAGTGAATTGTCCCCCATCAGGGGAAGGACTGAAGCTTTCTTT. The complete variable domain, with remaining parts taken from reference TRBV25-1 and TRBJ1-1, reads EADIYQTPRYLVIGTGKKITLECSQTMGHDKMYWYQQDPGMELHLIHYSYGVNSTEKGDLSSESTVSRIRTEHFPLTLESARPSHTSQYLCASSELSPIRGRTEAFFGQGTRLTVV.

This chain joins TRBV18 and TRBJ2-7, with D hard to call. From germline, CDR1 is KGHSH and CDR2 LQKENI. The length of the CDR3 is 13 residues. V was pared by 0 bases and J by 7 bases, with 10 bases between. The DNA for the CDR3 is TGTGCCAGCTCACCACCGTCGAGTGAAGAGCAGTACTTC. Translating it yields CASSPPSSEEQYF.

The chain carries TRBV5-4 and TRBJ2-7, with a tentative D call TRBD1 (6 bases). CDR1 and CDR2 from the germline V gene are SGHNT and YYREEE (reference sequence). The CDR3 length is 15 residues. V lost 5 bases to trimming and J lost 3 bases, with 18 bases between them. This chain's CDR3 is CASSPSGGDVYEQYF. The CDR3 DNA reads TGTGCCAGCAGTCCCAGTGGGGGCGACGTCTACGAGCAGTACTTC.

J is TRBJ2-7 and V is TRBV21-1; whether TRBD2, the table's D call, matches the DNA was not checked. TRBV21-1 is tagged as a pseudogene. The CDR3 consists of 13 residues. The CDR3 DNA reads TGTGCCAGCAGCAAGGCGGGGCTCTACGAGCAGTACTTC. Translated: CASSKAGLYEQYF.

This clone is a singleton in its sample. This chain links TRBV7-2 with TRBJ2-7; maybe TRBD1 (6 bases). The CDR3 has 14 residues. From germline, CDR1 is SGHTA and CDR2 FQGNSA. V gave up 6 bases and J gave up 3 bases, with 15 bases separating them. The chain's CDR3 is CASSLRGDNYEQYF. CDR3 in DNA: TGTGCCAGCAGTCTCCGAGGGGACAACTACGAGCAGTACTTC.

The J gene is TRBJ2-7, the V gene TRBV28, with 11 bases lining up with TRBD2. This CDR3 comprises 13 residues. V lost 6 bases, J lost 9 bases, and 7 bases stayed unmatched. CDR1 is MDHEN, CDR2 SYDVKM, per germline. The CDR3 reads CASSLAGGGGQYF. CDR3 DNA sequence: TGTGCCAGCAGCCTAGCGGGGGGCGGCGGGCAGTACTTC. Based on the CDR3 plus reference TRBV28 and TRBJ2-7, the full variable domain is DVKVTQSSRYLVKRTGEKVFLECVQDMDHENMFWYRQDPGLGLRLIYFSYDVKMKEKGDIPEGYSVSREKKERFSLILESASTNQTSMYLCASSLAGGGGQYFGPGTRLTVT.

This chain joins TRBV15 and TRBJ2-7, with D maybe TRBD2 (6 bases). There are 16 residues in the CDR3. Germline CDR1 is LNHNV and CDR2 is YYDKDF (reference sequence). The V gene lost 0 bases and the J gene lost 2 bases, with 14 bases spanning the gap. The CDR3 nucleotides read TGTGCCACCAGCAGAGATCACGGGGGTTTGCCCTACGAGCAGTACTTC. This translates into CATSRDHGGLPYEQYF.

The table lists this clone with a count of one. The CDR3: CASSPPPGLAAYEQYF. CDR3 in DNA: TGCGCCAGCAGCCCTCCCCCGGGACTAGCAGCCTACGAGCAGTACTTC. The chain employs TRBV5-1 and TRBJ2-7; 9 bases agree with TRBD2. The germline CDR1 and CDR2 sequences are SGHRS and YFSETQ. V was clipped by 4 bases and J by 2 bases; unmatched bases: 10. CDR3 length equals 16 residues.

This clone was seen just once. This chain uses TRBV7-9 with TRBJ2-2; 7 nucleotides align to TRBD2. With 2 bases clipped from V and 6 bases from J, the junction kept 6 bases outside the gene matches. Germline V gene sequence: CDR1 SEHNR, CDR2 FQNEAQ (reference sequence). CDR3 length: 15 residues. The CDR3 sequence: CASSLTAAGAGELFF. The CDR3 nucleotides read TGTGCCAGCAGCTTAACTGCGGCGGGGGCCGGGGAGCTGTTTTTT. Filled out from reference TRBV7-9 and TRBJ2-2, the complete variable domain reads DTGVSQNPRHKITKRGQNVTFRCDPISEHNRLYWYRQTLGQGPEFLTYFQNEAQLEKSRLLSDRFSAERPKGSFSTLEIQRTEQGDSAMYLCASSLTAAGAGELFFGEGSRLTVL.

The chain is built from TRBV11-2 and TRBJ2-1, with TRBD2 as a possible D gene (6 bases). V lost 5 bases, J lost 5 bases, and 10 bases lay in between. Germline CDR1 SGHAT, CDR2 FQNNGV. The CDR3 sequence is 13 residues long. The CDR3 loop is CASSETRNNEQFF. Here the CDR3 DNA reads TGTGCCAGCAGCGAGACTAGGAACAATGAGCAGTTCTTC.

The CDR3 nucleotides are TGCGCCAGCAGCCAAGCCCTGCAGGTAGCGGGAGGTCGAGAGACCCAGTACTTC. Its translation is CASSQALQVAGGRETQYF. The rearrangement joins TRBV4-1 to TRBJ2-5; 10 bases line up with TRBD2. CDR1 MGHRA and CDR2 YSYEKL come from the germline V gene. There are 18 residues in the CDR3. The V gene end was trimmed by 1 base and the J gene end by 4 bases; junction bases not matched to a gene: 12.

To note about this clone: The junction departs from the called germline gene at one end, perhaps through a read error. The chain is built from TRBV5-1 and TRBJ2-7; 7 nucleotides match TRBD1. The CDR3 spans 15 residues. Germline V gives CDR1 SGHRS, CDR2 YFSETQ. The chain's CDR3 is CASSSRPGQSYGQYF. The CDR3 coding sequence is TGCGCCAGCAGCTCCCGGCCGGGACAGTCCTACGGGCAGTACTTC.

This clone was seen a few times. The chain couples TRBV4-3 to TRBJ1-2, with D perhaps TRBD1 (5 bases). V lost 3 bases, J lost 1 base, and 9 bases lay in between. The CDR3 contains 14 residues. Germline assignment: CDR1 LGHNA and CDR2 YSLEER. CDR3 bases: TGCGCCAGCAGCCACTTCGACAGTAACTATGGCTACACCTTC. Protein sequence: CASSHFDSNYGYTF.

The chain combines TRBV7-2 with TRBJ2-2, with D possibly matching TRBD2 (5 bases). Germline loops: CDR1 SGHTA, CDR2 FQGNSA. The CDR3 consists of 13 residues. Trimming removed 3 bases at V and 7 bases at J, with 9 bases between. CDR3 coding DNA: TGTGCCAGCAGCTTCAGAGAGGGCGGGGAGCTGTTTTTT. It yields the protein CASSFREGGELFF.